This T cell receptor (beta chain) was captured by sequencing in a study of CD8+CD57+ T cells in acquired aplastic anemia. Across the whole study: The mean DNA yield obtained from sorted CD4+ and CD8+ cells came to 3.2 ug.

General study results and limits: Between patients and controls, twenty-nine CD8+ CDR3 sequences were found in common. For CD8+ Simpson's diversity, patients and controls showed no significant difference.

Genomic DNA, the template, was used for profiling of the TCR beta VDJ and CDR3. From the reads, TCRdb called clonotypes with MiXCR, one entry per CDR3 protein. This sample has 150,000 to 200,000 distinct CDR3 sequences, with approximately 40% found just once. This clonotype appeared once. The antigen is undetermined. The CDR3 has 15 residues. V was clipped by 4 bases and J by 0 bases; unmatched bases: 7. Germline V gives CDR1 SQVTM, CDR2 ANQGSEA. This chain connects TRBV29-1 to TRBJ2-7, with TRBD2 matching over 9 bases. This receptor was obtained from a human donor in good health. Input material: sorted CD4+, CD8+, or CD8+CD57+ T cells (not recorded which) from PBMCs. Written as DNA, the CDR3 is TGCAGCGTTGTGGTAAGCGGGAGGACCTCCTACGAGCAGTACTTC. Protein product: CSVVVSGRTSYEQYF.